Presented here are 11 T cell receptor beta chains from one specimen sequenced in a study of shared T cell receptors in the human thymus. The protocol was immunoSEQ multiplex PCR, while the TCRdb copy is restricted to in-frame clones and leaves out a portion. The data contain hundreds of thousands of clones, roughly 88% of them singletons. The same data also went into a second study, on human thymus T cells.

The sequenced sample consisted of thymocytes. The receptors come from a boy under two years old with a congenital heart defect.

V and J are TRBV5-4 and TRBJ1-1, with 11 bases matching TRBD1. V gave up 4 bases and J gave up 3 bases; unmatched junction bases: 11. This CDR3 comprises 17 residues. The V gene's germline CDR1 is SGHNT and CDR2 YYREEE (reference sequence). The CDR3 bases are TGTGCCAGCAGCCAGATTATGGACAGGGGGCTAGACACTGAAGCTTTCTTT. Protein product: CASSQIMDRGLDTEAFF.

Only one count was recorded for this clone. The chain has TRBV7-2 and TRBJ2-7, with 8 bases that match TRBD2. The V segment lost 2 bases and the J segment 0 bases; nucleotides outside the gene matches: 15. Germline V gives CDR1 SGHTA, CDR2 FQGNSA. The CDR3 totals 19 residues. For the CDR3, the DNA is TGTGCCAGCAGCTTACCCGGGAGGCAAGCGGGGGCGAGCTCCTACGAGCAGTACTTC. Protein product: CASSLPGRQAGASSYEQYF.

This chain links TRBV29-1 with TRBJ1-2, with D possibly TRBD1 on 6 matching bases. CDR1 is SQVTM, CDR2 ANQGSEA, per germline. The CDR3 has 12 residues. Between the trimmed V and J ends, which lost 5 bases and 5 bases, there was a span of 12 bases. CDR3 DNA sequence: TGCAGCGTTTTAAACAGGGTTTATGGCTACACCTTC. Its protein product is CSVLNRVYGYTF.

The chain has TRBV4-1 and TRBJ2-7; 7 bases align to TRBD2. This CDR3 is 17 amino acids long. Germline loops: CDR1 MGHRA, CDR2 YSYEKL. Trimming at V came to 4 bases and at J to 3 bases, leaving 15 bases not matched to a gene. DNA of the CDR3: TGCGCCAGCAGCCCCCGCCGGGTGGCGGGAGAACGCTACGAGCAGTACTTC. The encoded protein is CASSPRRVAGERYEQYF.

V usage is TRBV7-2 and J usage is TRBJ1-2, with D maybe TRBD1 (5 bases). CDR1 is SGHTA and CDR2 is FQGNSA in the germline V gene. The CDR3 spans 14 residues. The V gene lost 1 base and the J gene lost 3 bases, with 9 bases spanning the gap. The CDR3, as DNA: TGTGCCAGCAGCTTAGGTGCGACAGACTATGGCTACACCTTC. It codes for CASSLGATDYGYTF.

Here the CDR3 DNA reads TGTGCCAGCTCACCAGGGGTTACAGGGGAGCAAGAGACCCAGTACTTC. Translation gives CASSPGVTGEQETQYF. The V gene is TRBV18, the J gene TRBJ2-5, with 7 bases fitting TRBD1. The CDR3 is 16 amino acids. Per the germline V gene, CDR1 is KGHSH and CDR2 is LQKENI. V lost 2 bases, J lost 2 bases, and 8 bases stayed unmatched.

The CDR3 DNA sequence: TGTGCCATCTTGGTAGCGGGAGGTCAGGAGCAGTTCTTC. This codes for CAILVAGGQEQFF. The chain recombines TRBV10-3 with TRBJ2-1; 10 bases are a match to TRBD2. Germline assignment: CDR1 ENHRY and CDR2 SYGVKD. The CDR3 runs to 13 residues. V lost 8 bases to trimming and J lost 10 bases; unmatched junction nucleotides: 8.

This clone was detected once. The chain links TRBV27 to TRBJ2-7; D is undetermined. Trimming left V 2 bases short and J 3 bases short, with 11 bases between. Germline loops: CDR1 MNHEY, CDR2 SMNVEV (reference sequence). The CDR3 runs to 14 residues. The CDR3 reads CASSLTRSHYEQYF. DNA of the CDR3: TGTGCCAGCAGTTTAACCCGGAGCCACTACGAGCAGTACTTC.

This clone was counted a single time. As DNA, the CDR3 is TGTGCCAGCAGCTTGGACCAACCGGGCGGACAGGGACGTCACTATGGCTACACCTTC. Protein product: CASSLDQPGGQGRHYGYTF. V usage is TRBV7-9 and J usage is TRBJ1-2, with 8 bases identical to TRBD1. Per the germline V gene, CDR1 is SEHNR and CDR2 is FQNEAQ (reference sequence). The CDR3 consists of 19 residues. V lost 3 bases and J lost 3; bases outside the gene matches: 18. Drawing the rest from reference TRBV7-9 and TRBJ1-2, the complete variable domain is DTGVSQNPRHKITKRGQNVTFRCDPISEHNRLYWYRQTLGQGPEFLTYFQNEAQLEKSRLLSDRFSAERPKGSFSTLEIQRTEQGDSAMYLCASSLDQPGGQGRHYGYTFGSGTRLTVV.

The chain carries TRBV29-1 and TRBJ1-1; D remains unclear. The V and J ends lost 6 bases and 1 base respectively, with 18 bases between them. Germline CDR1 reads SQVTM; CDR2 reads ANQGSEA. This CDR3 spans 15 amino acids. Written as DNA, the CDR3 is TGCAGCGTACCGAGTGGGAGGGTAGAGAACACTGAAGCTTTCTTT. The encoded protein is CSVPSGRVENTEAFF.

About this clone itself: Other DNA sequences in the sample encode the same CDR3. The CDR3 bases are TGTGCCAGCAGCTTGGGACTAGCGGGAGGGAATGAGCAGTTCTTC. Translated, it gives CASSLGLAGGNEQFF. The V and J genes are TRBV11-3 and TRBJ2-1, with 16 bases lining up with TRBD2. V lost 3 bases to trimming and J lost 7 bases; unmatched junction nucleotides: 0. The CDR3 consists of 15 residues. The V gene's germline CDR1 is SGHNT and CDR2 YENEEA.